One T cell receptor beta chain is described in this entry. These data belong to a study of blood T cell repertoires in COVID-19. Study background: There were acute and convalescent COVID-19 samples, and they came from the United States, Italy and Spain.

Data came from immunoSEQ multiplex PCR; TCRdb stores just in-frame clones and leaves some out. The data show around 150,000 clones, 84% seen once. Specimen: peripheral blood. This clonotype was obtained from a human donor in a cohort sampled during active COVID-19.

Here the CDR3 reads CASSFAGGDYEQYF. CDR3 bases: TGCGCCAGCAGCTTTGCGGGGGGGGACTACGAGCAGTACTTC. The chain carries TRBV5-1 and TRBJ2-7; 9 bases are shared with TRBD2. J lost 3 bases, V lost 2 bases, and 3 bases had no gene match. Germline CDR1 SGHRS, CDR2 YFSETQ. The CDR3 runs to 14 residues.